Listed below are T cell receptor beta chains from one sample, sequenced in a study of blood T cells in healthy people across ages. Each CDR3 protein is one row after TCRdb ran MiXCR on the 5' RACE reads. The sample shows approximately 1,100,000 distinct CDR3 sequences, under 55% of them seen only once. The sample taken for sequencing was blood. The source of these receptors is a woman aged 60-75 years in good health. Both conserved end residues are part of each CDR3. The D gene is left open where the match is weak. Clone size is stated in some rows and not others, as once, few, many or a class when expanded.

>TRBV10-3|few|TRBD2|TRBJ2-1
TGTGCCATCAGGGCGGGGACTAGCGGGGGGGATGAGCAGTTCTTC
CAIRAGTSGGDEQFF
>TRBV5-4|NA|TRBD1|TRBJ2-1
TGTGCCAGCAGCTCAATGACAGGGGGGCTGAATGAGCAGTTCTTC
CASSSMTGGLNEQFF
>TRBV6-2/TRBV6-3|NA|TRBD2|TRBJ2-7
TGTGCCAGCAGTTACCTAGCGGGAGACTACGAGCAGTACTTC
CASSYLAGDYEQYF
>TRBV2|NA|NA|TRBJ2-1
TGTGCCAGCAGCAAGACGGACAATGAGCAGTTCTTC
CASSKTDNEQFF
>TRBV20-1|few|NA|TRBJ2-1
TGCAGTGCTAAATGGGCAGGGAACAATGAGCAGTTCTTC
CSAKWAGNNEQFF
>TRBV5-1|NA|NA|TRBJ2-3
TGCGCCAGCAGTACAGGGCGTAGCACAGATACGCAGTATTTT
CASSTGRSTDTQYF
>TRBV7-8|NA|TRBD1|TRBJ2-6
TGTGCCACCGAAAGCGGACAGGGGGCTTTAGGGGCCAACGTCCTGACTTTC
CATESGQGALGANVLTF
>TRBV7-9|NA|NA|TRBJ1-1
TGTGCCAGCAGCTTAAAAAGGGACGACACTGAAGCTTTCTTT
CASSLKRDDTEAFF
>TRBV28|NA|NA|TRBJ2-2
TGTGCCAGCAGTTCCCGGACCCCCACCGGGGAGCTGTTTTTT
CASSSRTPTGELFF
>TRBV6-5|few|NA|TRBJ2-1
TGTGCCAGCAGTTACTCGAGGTGGGCGACCCTCAATGAGCAGTTCTTC
CASSYSRWATLNEQFF
>TRBV29-1|NA|NA|TRBJ2-7
TGCAGCGCTCGGACAGTTTCAACCTACGAGCAGTACTTC
CSARTVSTYEQYF
>TRBV7-8|many|NA|TRBJ2-4
TGTGCCAGCAGCTTAGCATCGGCTAGCCTAGCCAAAAACATTCAGTACTTC
CASSLASASLAKNIQYF
>TRBV28|NA|TRBD2|TRBJ2-1
TGTGCCAGCCTAGCGGGGCGACCCTACAATGAGCAGTTCTTC
CASLAGRPYNEQFF
>TRBV6-2/TRBV6-3|NA|TRBD2|TRBJ2-7
TGTGCCAGCAGTTACTCGGCTAGCGGGAGAAGGGAGCGGTACTTC
CASSYSASGRRERYF
>TRBV12-3/TRBV12-4|NA|TRBD2|TRBJ2-7
TGTGCCAGCAGTTTAGGGCTAGCGGGGATCGAGCAGTACTTC
CASSLGLAGIEQYF
>TRBV28|NA|TRBD1|TRBJ1-6
TGTGCCAGCAGTGATTTCCGGGACAGGAATAATTCACCCCTCCACTTT
CASSDFRDRNNSPLHF
>TRBV9|NA|NA|TRBJ2-1
TGTGCCAGCAGCGTATGGCAGGGGAGCTCCTACAATGAGCAGTTCTTC
CASSVWQGSSYNEQFF
>TRBV28|NA|TRBD1|TRBJ2-7
TGTGCCAGCAGCCCCTGGACAGGCCGCTCGGACGAGCAGTACTTC
CASSPWTGRSDEQYF
>TRBV7-2|NA|TRBD2|TRBJ2-2
TGTGCCAGCAGCTTAGCGGGAGCGGGAGGCCCAACCGGGGAGCTGTTTTTT
CASSLAGAGGPTGELFF
>TRBV30|NA|TRBD2|TRBJ2-1
TGTGCCTCAGAAGGCGGGAGACGTAATGAGCAGTTCTTC
CASEGGRRNEQFF
>TRBV20-1|NA|NA|TRBJ1-5
TGCAGTGCTAGGGTCCTTCAGCCCCAGCATTTT
CSARVLQPQHF
>TRBV19|few|NA|TRBJ2-6
TGTGCCAGTAGTGCCGACGGGCTTAGGAGTTCTGGGGCCAACGTCCTGACTTTC
CASSADGLRSSGANVLTF
>TRBV12-3/TRBV12-4|NA|NA|TRBJ2-7
TGTGCCAGCAGCCCCACAGGGCCCCCCTCCGAGCAGTACTTC
CASSPTGPPSEQYF
>TRBV5-1|many|NA|TRBJ2-1
TGCGCCAGCAGGTATGAGGACTCCTACAATGAGCAGTTCTTC
CASRYEDSYNEQFF
>TRBV7-6|NA|NA|TRBJ1-2
TGTGCCAGCAGTCTAACTGCGGGATCCTATGGCTACACCTTC
CASSLTAGSYGYTF
>TRBV6-1|NA|TRBD1|TRBJ1-2
TGTGCCAGCAGTCCCCCCTTACAGGGGGCAAGTGGCTACACCTTC
CASSPPLQGASGYTF
>TRBV6-1|NA|NA|TRBJ2-7
TGTGCCAGCAGTGAAAGGCTGGATGTGTACGAGCAGTACTTC
CASSERLDVYEQYF
>TRBV20-1|few|NA|TRBJ1-2
TGCAGTGCTTGGTCCAATTATGGCTACACCTTC
CSAWSNYGYTF
>TRBV20-1|NA|NA|TRBJ2-7
TGCAGTGCTAGAGATTTCGGGCCGGGACACCACTACGAGCAGTACTTC
CSARDFGPGHHYEQYF